This TCR beta chain was captured in a study of control samples from healthy donors and cancer patients (dated by TCRdb to the early 2020s). Here V drops 8 bases and J drops 3 bases, and the junction holds 5 bases not matched to any gene. Taken from cysteine to phenylalanine, the CDR3 has 14 residues. Only CDR3 DNA remains: 42 bases, in frame from the first base. In the germline V gene, CDR1 corresponds to SNHLY and CDR2 to FYNNEI. Turning to this clone: The clone's antigen remains unknown. The sample holds no much larger clone one base away, and base qualities are not on file.

Library creation used the immunoSEQ multiplex PCR assay. As stored in TCRdb, this immuneACCESS dataset retains in-frame rearrangements with V and J assigned. A fraction of the clones does not appear; measured against another copy, unresolved V genes explain less than half of the discrepancy, and the remainder lacks a known reason. The sample records around 130,000 clones, more than 75% of which are singletons. The ten largest clones take up around 10% of the sample. The rearrangement joined TRBV2 to TRBJ2-2; 8 bases in the middle match TRBD1. Sequencing used blood. This receptor was identified in a man aged 25-40 years in good health. The CDR3 is CASLTGVDTGELFF. Read as DNA, the sequence is TGTGCCAGCCTGACAGGGGTGGACACCGGGGAGCTGTTTTTT.